One sample yielded the 2 T cell receptor beta chains listed below, sequenced in a study of blood T cell repertoires in COVID-19 (dated by TCRdb to 2020 to 2022). Library preparation employed the immunoSEQ multiplex PCR assay. The table was pulled from immuneACCESS by TCRdb, which kept in-frame rearrangements only. Such tables lose some clones; where checked, under half of the loss comes from unresolved V genes, and the rest has no known cause. Across this sample there are hundreds of thousands of clones, with 75% to 90% seen only once. Around 0.87% of the sample belongs to the ten largest clones. The sequencing input was PBMCs or T cells enriched from blood (not recorded which). These receptors came from a man aged 50 to 60 who had been exposed to COVID-19.

The gene calls are TRBV7-8 and TRBJ1-1; possibly TRBD1 for D (6 bases). The germline V and J ends were trimmed by 0 bases and 3 bases, with 8 bases remaining between them. Germline V lookup: CDR1 SGHVS, CDR2 FQNEAQ. CDR3 size: 14 residues. Written as DNA, the CDR3 is TGTGCCAGCAGCTTAGCCGGACAGTACACTGAAGCTTTCTTT. This codes for CASSLAGQYTEAFF.

This clone appeared a single time. This chain uses TRBV19 with TRBJ1-1; D unclear. The germline CDR1 and CDR2 sequences are LNHDA and SQIVND (reference sequence). The V end lost 7 bases, the J end lost 4 bases, and 16 bases lay between the germline ends. This CDR3 is built from 14 residues. The CDR3 loop is CASTISGLSTEAFF. DNA of the CDR3: TGTGCCAGTACGATAAGCGGGTTAAGCACTGAAGCTTTCTTT.